A single sample gave rise to the 29 T cell receptor beta chains below, sequenced in a study of shared clonotypes between healthy human individuals. TCRdb keeps only in-frame clones here, not all; method: immunoSEQ multiplex PCR. The sample has some 2.1 million clones; roughly 94% are singletons. Specimen: naive CD4+ T cells sorted from blood. Regarding subset: CD45RA+ positively selected. The receptors shown here come from a young man in good health.

The CDR3 sequence: CASSFRGETNEKLFF. The CDR3 DNA reads as TGTGCCAGCAGTTTCAGGGGGGAAACTAATGAAAAACTGTTTTTT. The chain joins TRBV27 to TRBJ1-4; 7 bases match TRBD1. J was trimmed by 1 base and V by 3 bases; bases with no gene match: 2. Per germline, CDR1 MNHEY and CDR2 SMNVEV (reference sequence). CDR3 length: 15 residues. Variable domain in full (rest from reference TRBV27 and TRBJ1-4): EAQVTQNPRYLITVTGKKLTVTCSQNMNHEYMSWYRQDPGLGLRQIYYSMNVEVTDKGDVPEGYKVSRKEKRNFPLILESPSPNQTSLYFCASSFRGETNEKLFFGSGTQLSVL.

The rearrangement joins TRBV28 to TRBJ2-2; D remains unclear. Germline CDR1 reads MDHEN; CDR2 reads SYDVKM. The CDR3 sequence is 11 residues long. The V and J ends lost 6 bases and 9 bases respectively, with 8 bases between them. The CDR3 DNA follows: TGTGCCAGCAGGGACCGGAGGGAGCTGTTTTTT. It translates to CASRDRRELFF.

As for this clone: This may be a read error: a much more frequent sequence differs by one nucleotide. The same CDR3 can be traced to other DNA sequences in this sample. The chain carries TRBV6-1 and TRBJ2-7; D ambiguous. The CDR3 has 11 residues. The V end was cut by 3 bases, the J end by 4 bases, with 4 bases between. The V gene's germline CDR1 is MNHNS and CDR2 SASEGT. CDR3 in amino acids: CASSDLYEQYF. For the CDR3, the DNA is TGTGCCAGCAGTGATCTATACGAGCAGTACTTC.

This clone was detected a few times. The chain joins TRBV7-9 to TRBJ1-5; a weak D match, TRBD1 (5 bases). The length of the CDR3 is 15 residues. Germline CDR1 reads SEHNR; CDR2 reads FQNEAQ (reference sequence). The V gene lost 5 bases and the J gene lost 0 bases, with 11 bases spanning the gap. The CDR3 region is CASSRGDLSNQPQHF. The CDR3 region has the DNA TGTGCCAGCAGCCGCGGGGACCTTAGCAATCAGCCCCAGCATTTT.

This clone appeared once. The chain carries TRBV2 and TRBJ1-1; 8 nucleotides line up with TRBD1. Germline assignment: CDR1 SNHLY and CDR2 FYNNEI. With 7 bases clipped from V and 1 base from J, the junction kept 5 bases outside the gene matches. This CDR3 spans 14 amino acids. The chain's CDR3 is CASTSQGGNTEAFF. In nucleotides, the CDR3 is TGTGCCAGCACCTCACAGGGGGGGAACACTGAAGCTTTCTTT.

This chain joins TRBV6-5 and TRBJ2-3, with 9 bases identical to TRBD1. In germline, CDR1 is MNHEY, CDR2 SVGAGI. The CDR3 contains 15 residues. V gave up 3 bases and J gave up 2 bases; unmatched junction bases: 3. The CDR3 bases are TGTGCCAGCAGTTATCGGACAGGGGTCACAGATACGCAGTATTTT. Translation: CASSYRTGVTDTQYF.

The chain recombines TRBV19 with TRBJ2-7; a weak D match, TRBD2 (7 bases). V lost 3 bases, J lost 3 bases, and 12 bases lay in between. This CDR3 spans 14 amino acids. The germline V gene has CDR1 LNHDA and CDR2 SQIVND (reference sequence). In nucleotides, the CDR3 is TGTGCCAGTAGTATCGGGGGGCGCCTCTACGAGCAGTACTTC. Its translation is CASSIGGRLYEQYF.

Note on this clone: A read error may produce the germline difference seen at one junction end. The chain joins TRBV7-7 to TRBJ2-7, with 8 nucleotides matching TRBD2. The CDR3 sequence is 18 residues long. Germline V gives CDR1 SSHAT, CDR2 FNYEAQ (reference sequence). DNA of the CDR3: TGTGCTAGCAGCCGGAGACTAGCGTGTGACGTTAGCTCCTACGAGCAGTACTTC. Encoded protein: CASSRRLACDVSSYEQYF.

Remarks on this clone: The identical CDR3 is also encoded by other nucleotide sequences in the sample. This chain connects TRBV6-1 to TRBJ1-4; D remains ambiguous. CDR1 is MNHNS and CDR2 is SASEGT in the germline V gene. The CDR3 covers 15 residues. Trimming removed 1 base from V and 5 bases from J, with 11 bases in between. In DNA form, the CDR3 reads TGTGCCAGCAGTGAAGGGGGAGGGAGGAATGAAAAACTGTTTTTT. Encoded protein: CASSEGGGRNEKLFF.

The V call is TRBV28, the J call TRBJ1-2; D call uncertain. This CDR3 comprises 15 residues. The V end lost 6 bases, the J end lost 7 bases, and 21 bases lay between the germline ends. The V gene's germline CDR1 is MDHEN and CDR2 SYDVKM. CDR3 coding DNA: TGTGCCAGCAGGACGAGCAGGTGGGGAGTGTCTGGCTACACCTTC. Translation: CASRTSRWGVSGYTF.

This chain uses TRBV28 with TRBJ1-2, with D possibly being TRBD1 (5 bases). CDR3 length: 13 residues. Germline CDR1 is MDHEN and CDR2 is SYDVKM. The V and J ends lost 5 bases and 7 bases respectively, with 14 bases between them. Here the CDR3 reads CASSLRGALGYTF. DNA for the CDR3: TGTGCCAGCAGTCTCCGTGGGGCGCTTGGCTACACCTTC.

This chain links TRBV19 with TRBJ2-7; D may be TRBD1 or TRBD2 (6 bases each). Germline CDR1 reads LNHDA; CDR2 reads SQIVND (reference sequence). Trimming cost V 5 bases and J 6 bases, with 11 bases left between them. CDR3 length: 12 amino acids. CDR3 region: CASSDRGLEQYF. As DNA, the CDR3 is TGTGCCAGTAGTGACCGGGGGCTCGAGCAGTACTTC.

A word on this clone: Other DNA sequences in the same sample also yield this CDR3. This chain joins TRBV10-3 and TRBJ2-6; D remains ambiguous. Trimming pared 3 bases from V and 4 bases from J, leaving 7 bases between. The CDR3 extends over 14 amino acids. Looked up from germline, CDR1 is ENHRY and CDR2 is SYGVKD. Written as DNA, the CDR3 is TGTGCCATCAGTGATGGGGTAGGGGCCAACGTCCTGACTTTC. This gives the protein CAISDGVGANVLTF.

J is TRBJ2-5 and V is TRBV21-1; TRBD2 is taken as the D call from the table, unchecked against the DNA. TRBV21-1 is given as a pseudogene. This CDR3 has 17 amino acids. CDR3 loop: CASSHPRQRKYQETQYF. The DNA for the CDR3 is TGTGCCAGCAGCCACCCGAGGCAGAGGAAGTACCAAGAGACCCAGTACTTC.

The rearrangement joins TRBV5-6 to TRBJ2-3; TRBD2 might be the D (6 bases). This CDR3 region has 17 residues. Trimming pared 3 bases from V and 6 bases from J, leaving 23 bases between. Germline CDR1 and CDR2: SGHDT and YYEEEE. The CDR3 spells CASSSPGGTWFLDTQYF. Written as DNA, the CDR3 is TGTGCCAGCAGCTCTCCCGGGGGAACGTGGTTTCTGGATACGCAGTATTTT.

The V call is TRBV6-5, the J call TRBJ1-2, with TRBD1 matching 8 bases. The CDR3 has 14 residues. Germline CDR1 MNHEY, CDR2 SVGAGI. Unmatched junction bases numbered 8, after V lost 4 bases and J lost 7 bases. CDR3 loop: CASSFDDRGGGYTF. CDR3 coding DNA: TGTGCCAGCAGTTTCGATGACAGGGGAGGTGGCTACACCTTC.

The chain joins TRBV18 to TRBJ1-1; a weak D match, TRBD1 (6 bases). The CDR3 has 15 residues. The V end lost 6 bases, the J end lost 1 base, and 15 bases lay between the germline ends. Germline CDR1 and CDR2: KGHSH and LQKENI. The CDR3 DNA is TGTGCCAGCTCTGGGACATCAAACTCGAACACTGAAGCTTTCTTT. As protein: CASSGTSNSNTEAFF.

The genes are TRBV6-1 and TRBJ2-7, with 7 positions matching TRBD1. V trimming: 6 bases; J trimming: 2 bases; junction bases outside the gene matches: 7. CDR3 length: 14 amino acids. Looked up from germline, CDR1 is MNHNS and CDR2 is SASEGT. CDR3 sequence reads: CASRTGTATYEQYF. In DNA form, the CDR3 reads TGTGCCAGCAGGACCGGGACAGCTACCTACGAGCAGTACTTC.

V is TRBV18 and J is TRBJ1-1, with TRBD1 matching 9 bases. V was pared by 1 base and J by 2 bases, with 8 bases of the junction left unmatched. The CDR3 spans 17 residues. Germline CDR1 and CDR2: KGHSH and LQKENI. The CDR3 coding sequence is TGTGCCAGCTCACCACAAACACAGGGGGCTCCCAACACTGAAGCTTTCTTT. It encodes CASSPQTQGAPNTEAFF.

The V and J genes are TRBV11-2 and TRBJ2-3; TRBD2 might be the D (7 bases). CDR3 length equals 15 residues. Between the trimmed V and J ends, which lost 10 bases and 2 bases, there was a span of 19 bases. Germline CDR1 SGHAT, CDR2 FQNNGV. The chain's CDR3 is CATGSGGWYTDTQYF. DNA for the CDR3: TGTGCCACCGGCTCGGGGGGCTGGTACACAGATACGCAGTATTTT.

The chain combines TRBV2 with TRBJ2-7, with 8 bases fitting TRBD1. V lost 4 bases, J lost 3 bases, and 8 bases stayed unmatched. The germline V gene encodes CDR1 SNHLY and CDR2 FYNNEI. This CDR3 has 15 residues. CDR3 sequence reads: CASSGTGTGSYEQYF. As DNA, the CDR3 is TGTGCCAGCAGTGGGACCGGGACAGGCAGCTACGAGCAGTACTTC.

This chain links TRBV5-1 with TRBJ1-1; D call uncertain. CDR1 is SGHRS and CDR2 is YFSETQ in the germline V gene. The CDR3 length is 14 residues. The ends were cut back, 4 bases at V and 0 bases at J, with 10 bases in the middle. CDR3 nucleotides: TGCGCCAGCAGCCCGAGACTCATGAACACTGAAGCTTTCTTT. It specifies CASSPRLMNTEAFF.

The rearrangement uses TRBV19 and TRBJ1-1; D is unclear. Per the germline V gene, CDR1 is LNHDA and CDR2 is SQIVND (reference sequence). Trimming left V 0 bases short and J 4 bases short, with 9 bases between. There are 14 residues in the CDR3. CDR3 region: CASSIDESSTEAFF. The CDR3 nucleotides read TGTGCCAGTAGTATAGATGAATCTAGCACTGAAGCTTTCTTT.

The chain carries TRBV27 and TRBJ1-2; unclear D gene. Trimming pared 4 bases from V and 8 bases from J, leaving 20 bases between. The CDR3 is made up of 15 amino acids. From germline, CDR1 is MNHEY and CDR2 SMNVEV (reference sequence). The CDR3 coding sequence is TGTGCCAGCAGTTCCCCCAACCGCGGCGGTTGGGGCTACACCTTC. This gives the protein CASSSPNRGGWGYTF.

The chain carries TRBV2 and TRBJ1-2; TRBD1 matches 9 bases. The CDR3 loop spans 15 amino acids. Germline values: CDR1 SNHLY, CDR2 FYNNEI. V was clipped by 5 bases and J by 8 bases; unmatched bases: 12. CDR3 loop: CASSTTGTGIGGYTF. The CDR3 DNA is TGTGCCAGCAGTACCACCGGGACAGGGATCGGCGGCTACACCTTC. The whole variable domain, filled in from reference TRBV2 and TRBJ1-2, reads EPEVTQTPSHQVTQMGQEVILRCVPISNHLYFYWYRQILGQKVEFLVSFYNNEISEKSEIFDDQFSVERPDGSNFTLKIRSTKLEDSAMYFCASSTTGTGIGGYTFGSGTRLTVV.

This chain uses TRBV18 with TRBJ1-2; 8 nucleotides align to TRBD1. Germline CDR1 reads KGHSH; CDR2 reads LQKENI. With V trimmed by 4 bases and J by 0 bases, 7 bases remained unmatched. This CDR3 region has 16 residues. CDR3: CASSRDRLPTNYGYTF. Written as DNA, the CDR3 is TGTGCCAGCTCACGGGACAGGCTTCCTACTAACTATGGCTACACCTTC. Looking up the rest from reference TRBV18 and TRBJ1-2 gives the full variable domain: NAGVMQNPRHLVRRRGQEARLRCSPMKGHSHVYWYRQLPEEGLKFMVYLQKENIIDESGMPKERFSAEFPKEGPSILRIQQVVRGDSAAYFCASSRDRLPTNYGYTFGSGTRLTVV.

The V gene is TRBV28, the J gene TRBJ2-7; perhaps TRBD1 as D (6 bases). This CDR3 has 14 amino acids. Trimming took off 1 base at V and 3 bases at J, with 10 bases between the two ends. CDR1 MDHEN and CDR2 SYDVKM come from the germline V gene. The CDR3 loop is CASSLFRGLYEQYF. The DNA for the CDR3 is TGTGCCAGCAGTTTATTCAGGGGTCTCTACGAGCAGTACTTC.

V gene TRBV11-2 combines with J gene TRBJ2-1; maybe TRBD1 (6 bases). The germline V gene has CDR1 SGHAT and CDR2 FQNNGV. V lost 6 bases to trimming and J lost 4 bases, with 16 bases between them. The CDR3 contains 15 residues. CDR3 nucleotides: TGTGCCAGCAGGCCAGGGGAAAGGGTTTACAATGAGCAGTTCTTC. Protein: CASRPGERVYNEQFF.

A word on this clone: Within the sample, other DNA sequences also encode this same CDR3. The chain joins TRBV27 to TRBJ2-7; maybe TRBD2 (7 bases). CDR3 length: 15 residues. Germline lookup yields CDR1 MNHEY and CDR2 SMNVEV (reference sequence). Trimming took 2 bases from V and 1 from J, leaving 12 bases between them. CDR3: CASSLREGGSYEQYF. The CDR3 DNA reads as TGTGCCAGCAGTTTAAGGGAGGGGGGTTCCTACGAGCAGTACTTC.